This T cell receptor beta chain appears in the sequencing data of a study of blood T cells in healthy people across ages. Regarding the study as a whole: Aged donors had fewer naive CD4+ cells and lower diversity than long-lived donors. With donor CMV status unknown, expanded clonotype changes were possibly confounded.

A remark on this clonotype: Its cognate antigen is unknown.

The authors ran a second PCR of roughly 6 to 12 cycles using a sample-barcoded 5' primer and a J-beta primer mix. TCRdb itself ran the 5' RACE reads through MiXCR, one entry per CDR3 protein. The sample consists of about 1.4 million distinct CDR3 sequences, 55% to 75% of them appearing once. Per-sample yields of isolated PBMCs were at least 6 million. Total RNA extracted from each sample amounted to at least 6 micrograms. The CDR3 has 14 amino acids. Germline V gene sequence: CDR1 MGHDK, CDR2 SYGVNS. With V trimmed by 3 bases and J by 6 bases, 4 bases remained unmatched. This TCR was recovered from a man younger than 35 in good health. Specimen: blood. The rearrangement joins TRBV25-1 to TRBJ1-4; TRBD1 agrees at 7 bases. CDR3 sequence (DNA): TGTGCCAGCAGTGAGTACAGGGGTGATGAAAAACTGTTTTTT. It translates to CASSEYRGDEKLFF. The complete variable domain, with remaining parts taken from reference TRBV25-1 and TRBJ1-4, reads EADIYQTPRYLVIGTGKKITLECSQTMGHDKMYWYQQDPGMELHLIHYSYGVNSTEKGDLSSESTVSRIRTEHFPLTLESARPSHTSQYLCASSEYRGDEKLFFGSGTQLSVL.